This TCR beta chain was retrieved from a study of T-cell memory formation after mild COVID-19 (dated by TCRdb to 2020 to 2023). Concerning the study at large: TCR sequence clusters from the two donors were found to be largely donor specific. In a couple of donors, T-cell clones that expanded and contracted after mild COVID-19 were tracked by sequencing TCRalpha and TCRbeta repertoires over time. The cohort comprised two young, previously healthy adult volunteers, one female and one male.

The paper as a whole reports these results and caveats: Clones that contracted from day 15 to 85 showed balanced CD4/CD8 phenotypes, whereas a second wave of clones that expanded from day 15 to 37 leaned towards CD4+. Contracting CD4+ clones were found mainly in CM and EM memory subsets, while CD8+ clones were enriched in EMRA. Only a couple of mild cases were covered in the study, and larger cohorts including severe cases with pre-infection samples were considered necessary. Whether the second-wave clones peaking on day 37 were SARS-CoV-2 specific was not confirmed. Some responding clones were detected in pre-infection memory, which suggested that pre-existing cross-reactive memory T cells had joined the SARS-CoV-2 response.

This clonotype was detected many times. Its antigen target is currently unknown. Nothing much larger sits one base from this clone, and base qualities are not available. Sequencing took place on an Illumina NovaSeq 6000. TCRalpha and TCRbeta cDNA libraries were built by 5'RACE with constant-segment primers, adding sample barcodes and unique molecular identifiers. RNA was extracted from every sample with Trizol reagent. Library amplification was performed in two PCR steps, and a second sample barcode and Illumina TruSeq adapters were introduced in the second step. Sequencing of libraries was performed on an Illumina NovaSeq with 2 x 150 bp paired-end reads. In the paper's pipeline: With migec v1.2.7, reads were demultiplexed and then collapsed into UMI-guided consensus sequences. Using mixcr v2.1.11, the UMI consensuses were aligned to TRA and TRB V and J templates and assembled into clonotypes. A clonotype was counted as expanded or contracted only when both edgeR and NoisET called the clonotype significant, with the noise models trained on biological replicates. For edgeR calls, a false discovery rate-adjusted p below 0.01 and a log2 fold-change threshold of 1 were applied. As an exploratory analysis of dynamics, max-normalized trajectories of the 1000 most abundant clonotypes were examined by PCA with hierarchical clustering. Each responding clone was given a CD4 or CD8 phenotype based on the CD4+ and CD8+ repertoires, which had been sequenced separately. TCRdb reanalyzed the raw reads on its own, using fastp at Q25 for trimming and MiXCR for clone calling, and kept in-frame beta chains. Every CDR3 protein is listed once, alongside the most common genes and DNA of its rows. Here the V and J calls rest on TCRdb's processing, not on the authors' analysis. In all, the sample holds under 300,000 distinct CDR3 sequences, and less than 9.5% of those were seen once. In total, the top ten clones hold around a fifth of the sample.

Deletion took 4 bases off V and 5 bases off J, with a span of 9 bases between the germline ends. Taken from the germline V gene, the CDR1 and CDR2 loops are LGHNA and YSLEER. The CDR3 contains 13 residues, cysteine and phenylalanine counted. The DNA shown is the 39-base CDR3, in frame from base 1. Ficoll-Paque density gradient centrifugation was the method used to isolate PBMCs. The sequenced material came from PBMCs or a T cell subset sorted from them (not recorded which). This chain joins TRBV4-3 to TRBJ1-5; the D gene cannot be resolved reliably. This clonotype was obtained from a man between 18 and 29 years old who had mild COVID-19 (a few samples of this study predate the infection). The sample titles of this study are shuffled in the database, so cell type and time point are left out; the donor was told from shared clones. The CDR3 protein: CASSPRLHQPQHF. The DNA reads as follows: TGCGCCAGCAGCCCGCGACTACATCAGCCCCAGCATTTT.